Listed here are 5 T cell receptor beta chains from one sample, sequenced in a study of T cell responses to AZD1222 COVID-19 vaccine. The assay was immunoSEQ multiplex PCR, and TCRdb's table has in-frame clones only and misses some. Of 130,000 to 150,000 clones in the sample, around 88% were seen once. The material sequenced was peripheral blood, taken on day 0 of AZD1222 vaccination. All receptors derive from an adult in good health.

The J gene is TRBJ1-3, the V gene TRBV9, with D tentatively TRBD1 (5 bases). The CDR3 runs 15 residues. V lost 3 bases to trimming and J lost 5 bases, with 15 bases between them. Germline CDR1 reads SGDLS; CDR2 reads YYNGEE. In DNA form, the CDR3 reads TGTGCCAGCAGCGCGGGGGACGGGAGACGAAACACCATATATTTT. It is translated as CASSAGDGRRNTIYF.

This clone was seen a few times. The CDR3 region has the DNA TGTGCCAGCAGCCAAGGAGCCGAAGCTTTCTTT. As protein: CASSQGAEAFF. This chain joins TRBV3-1 (or the pseudogene TRBV3-2) and TRBJ1-1; D is undetermined. This CDR3 comprises 11 residues. Germline-derived CDR1 and CDR2 are LGHDT and YNNKEL (reference sequence). Trimming removed 1 base at V and 8 bases at J, with 5 bases between.

This chain uses TRBV27 with TRBJ2-7, with D perhaps assigned TRBD1 or TRBD2 (5 bases each). This CDR3 contains 15 residues. From germline, CDR1 is MNHEY and CDR2 SMNVEV (reference sequence). V lost 4 bases and J 4 bases, leaving 17 bases between the germline ends. CDR3 protein: CASSSRGAREYEQYF. CDR3 DNA: TGTGCCAGCAGTTCTAGGGGAGCCAGGGAGTACGAGCAGTACTTC.

The V gene is TRBV6-1, the J gene TRBJ1-1, with D possibly matching TRBD1 (5 bases). In germline, CDR1 is MNHNS, CDR2 SASEGT. Trimming stripped 2 bases from V and 0 bases from J, with 7 bases between. This CDR3 has 14 residues. Written as DNA, the CDR3 is TGTGCCAGCAGTGAACCAGGGATGAACACTGAAGCTTTCTTT. This encodes CASSEPGMNTEAFF.

This clone was found a few times. The chain combines TRBV7-2 with TRBJ1-2; no clear D. The CDR3 loop spans 15 amino acids. Trimming cost V 5 bases and J 4 bases, with 17 bases left between them. Germline V gives CDR1 SGHTA, CDR2 FQGNSA. CDR3 residues: CASSSGVGMSYGYTF. The CDR3 bases are TGTGCCAGCAGCAGTGGGGTAGGGATGAGCTATGGCTACACCTTC.